This T cell receptor (beta chain) was sequenced for a study of shared clonotypes between healthy human individuals. Study outcomes and limitations: Generation probabilities were higher for clonotypes shared across all four sorted-subset donors than for unshared ones. The study generally estimated greater richness for naive than memory subsets.

The CDR3 loop spans 13 amino acids. V trimming: 6 bases; J trimming: 4 bases; junction bases outside the gene matches: 6. The germline V gene encodes CDR1 SQVTM and CDR2 ANQGSEA. This clone is a singleton in its sample. Its antigen remains unidentified. The investigators split CD4+ cells into a CD45RA+ naive subset and a CD45RA-negative memory subset. This was a deep-level run. Only in-frame clones appear in the TCRdb table, and some are missing; sequencing was by immunoSEQ multiplex PCR. The sample lists about 2.4 million clones, roughly 93% seen once, with around 0.37% in the top ten. The sequence was collected from a man between 18 and 35 years old in good health. Some clones in this sample may be carry-over from other donors' samples. The chain couples TRBV29-1 to TRBJ1-5; 7 bases align to TRBD1. Source material: naive CD4+ T cells from PBMCs. Subset defined: CD45RA+ positively selected. The CDR3 DNA reads as TGCAGCGTACTGGGACAGTCAAATCAGCCCCAGCATTTT. Translating it yields CSVLGQSNQPQHF.